This T cell receptor beta chain derives from a study of cytomegalovirus exposure and HLA in healthy donors. The PCR was carried out with 60 Vbeta primers and 13 Jbeta primers. Profiling relied on immunoSEQ multiplex PCR, and the TCRdb table lists in-frame clones only, not all of them. The sample records approximately 110,000 clones, roughly 14% being singletons. Points from the study as a whole: Several of the most significant clusters appeared, in a later analysis, to be linked to common viral pathogens.

Worth noting for this clone: Its antigen is as yet unknown.

The V segment lost 5 bases and the J segment 8 bases; nucleotides outside the gene matches: 4. Per the germline V gene, CDR1 is MDHEN and CDR2 is SYDVKM. The CDR3 has 13 amino acids. The chain recombines TRBV28 with TRBJ1-1; 11 positions match TRBD1. The origin of this receptor is a woman under 30 in good health and CMV-seronegative. Sequencing input: PBMCs. The CDR3 DNA is TGTGCCAGCAGTAGGACAGGGGGCCTCGAAGCTTTCTTT. Its protein product is CASSRTGGLEAFF.